What follows are 2 T cell receptor beta chains derived from one specimen sequenced in a study of control samples from healthy donors and cancer patients. Profiled with immunoSEQ multiplex PCR; TCRdb holds only in-frame clones, not every one. In the table there are about 96,000 clones, approximately 95% of which are singletons. The sample taken for sequencing was blood. The receptors derive from a man aged 18 to 30 in good health.

The chain combines TRBV3-1 (or the pseudogene TRBV3-2) with TRBJ2-2, with 8 bases that match TRBD2. The germline V gene encodes CDR1 LGHDT and CDR2 YNNKEL (reference sequence). The CDR3 extends over 18 amino acids. The junction had 12 bases not matched to a gene; V was cut back by 0 bases and J by 6 bases. The CDR3 DNA reads as TGTGCCAGCAGCCAAGATCACCTAGCGGGTTCCACCCCCGGGGAGCTGTTTTTT. This encodes CASSQDHLAGSTPGELFF.

The V and J genes are TRBV2 and TRBJ1-4, with 8 bases aligning to TRBD1. Germline lookup yields CDR1 SNHLY and CDR2 FYNNEI. V lost 11 bases to trimming and J lost 7 bases; unmatched junction nucleotides: 15. The CDR3 is made up of 15 amino acids. DNA of the CDR3: TGTGCCGGAGAAGAACAGGGGGTTGGAGCTGAAAAACTGTTTTTT. Its translation: CAGEEQGVGAEKLFF.